What follows describes a single TCR beta chain. The antigen remains undetermined. V was shortened by 0 bases and J by 7 bases, with 8 bases between the two germline ends. Germline V gene data show CDR1 as SGHRS and CDR2 as YFSETQ. The CDR3 runs 12 residues. During the collection period, no donor immune events like infections were recorded. The repertoire was sequenced with immunoSEQ multiplex PCR; TCRdb's copy has only in-frame clones and lacks some. The sample lists tens of thousands of clones, around 89% occurring once. This entry comes from a study of identifying expanded T cells in peripheral blood. Whole-study findings and limits: About 1.2 clones differed between technical replicates, versus 16.4 and 19 over time. Clone count variance between roughly 2-week samples rose with total template count.

The specimen sequenced was blood. The V call is TRBV5-1, the J call TRBJ2-7, with D perhaps TRBD2 (6 bases). The sequence was collected from a person between 18 and 70 years old in good health. CDR3 bases: TGCGCCAGCAGCTTGGCGGGAGAGGAGCAGTACTTC. This translates into CASSLAGEEQYF.